This record concerns one T cell receptor (beta chain) sequence. What it binds is unknown. These data come from a study of cytotoxic CD8 clonotypes in ibrutinib-treated CLL. Study as a whole: Patients attained roughly 25 partial and 2 complete responses; at median around 70 months, around 15 remained remitted while approximately twelve progressed.

Study-wide results and caveats: Public clonotypes proved infrequent, and on treatment they shrank or remained steady.

V was cut by 5 bases and J by 0 bases, with 15 bases left in between. The CDR3 covers 16 residues. Germline CDR1 reads SGHDT; CDR2 reads YYEEEE. Only in-frame clones appear in the TCRdb table, and some are missing; sequencing was by immunoSEQ multiplex PCR. The table has about 57,000 clones, over 55% seen once. Sequenced here: PBMCs, sampled after 24 months of ibrutinib treatment. The chain recombines TRBV5-6 with TRBJ2-1, with TRBD2 as a possible D gene (6 bases). The receptor comes from a human donor with chronic lymphocytic leukemia. CDR3 residues: CASSKMGGGSYNEQFF. CDR3 in DNA: TGTGCCAGCAGTAAAATGGGAGGAGGCTCCTACAATGAGCAGTTCTTC.